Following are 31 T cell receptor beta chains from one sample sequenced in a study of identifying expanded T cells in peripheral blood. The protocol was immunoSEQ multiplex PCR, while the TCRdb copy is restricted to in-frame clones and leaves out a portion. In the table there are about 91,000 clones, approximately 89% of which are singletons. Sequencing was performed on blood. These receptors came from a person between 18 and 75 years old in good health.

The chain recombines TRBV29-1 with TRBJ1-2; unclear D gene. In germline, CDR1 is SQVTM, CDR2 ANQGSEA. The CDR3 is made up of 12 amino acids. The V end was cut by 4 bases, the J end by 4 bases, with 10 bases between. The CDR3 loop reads CSVVVGVYGYTF. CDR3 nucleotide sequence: TGCAGCGTTGTCGTGGGCGTCTATGGCTACACCTTC.

The CDR3 nucleotides are TGTGCCAGCACCTCACGGGACAGGGGAGCAGCTTTCTTT. The encoded protein is CASTSRDRGAAFF. V gene TRBV2 combines with J gene TRBJ1-1; 10 bases are shared with TRBD1. J was trimmed by 10 bases and V by 7 bases; bases with no gene match: 9. This CDR3 spans 13 amino acids. CDR1 and CDR2 from the germline V gene are SNHLY and FYNNEI.

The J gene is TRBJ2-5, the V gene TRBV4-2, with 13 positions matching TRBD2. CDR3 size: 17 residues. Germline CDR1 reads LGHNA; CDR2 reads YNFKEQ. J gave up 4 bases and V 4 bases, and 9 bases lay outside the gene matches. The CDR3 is CASSLTTSGGPGETQYF. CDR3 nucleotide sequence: TGTGCCAGCAGCCTTACGACTAGCGGGGGGCCGGGAGAGACCCAGTACTTC.

The CDR3 loop is CASSSGDRVTGELFF. The CDR3 nucleotides are TGTGCCAGCAGCTCCGGGGACAGGGTCACCGGGGAGCTGTTTTTT. The rearrangement links TRBV7-9 to TRBJ2-2, with 9 positions matching TRBD1. This CDR3 is 15 amino acids long. The trim removed 4 bases at V and 4 bases at J, leaving 4 bases unmatched. Germline values: CDR1 SEHNR, CDR2 FQNEAQ (reference sequence).

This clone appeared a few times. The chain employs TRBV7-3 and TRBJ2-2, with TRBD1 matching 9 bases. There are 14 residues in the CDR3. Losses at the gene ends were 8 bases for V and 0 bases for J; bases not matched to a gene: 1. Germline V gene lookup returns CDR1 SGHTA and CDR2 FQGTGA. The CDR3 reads CASRTGANTGELFF. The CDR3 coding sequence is TGTGCCAGCCGGACAGGGGCGAACACCGGGGAGCTGTTTTTT. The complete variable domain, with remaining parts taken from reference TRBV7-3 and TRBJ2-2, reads GAGVSQTPSNKVTEKGKYVELRCDPISGHTALYWYRQSLGQGPEFLIYFQGTGAADDSGLPNDRFFAVRPEGSVSTLKIQRTERGDSAVYLCASRTGANTGELFFGEGSRLTVL.

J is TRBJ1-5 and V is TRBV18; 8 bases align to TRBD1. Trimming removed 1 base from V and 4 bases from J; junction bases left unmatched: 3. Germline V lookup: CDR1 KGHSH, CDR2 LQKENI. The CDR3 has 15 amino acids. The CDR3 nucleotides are TGTGCCAGCTCACCACGGACAGGGTCAAATCAGCCCCAGCATTTT. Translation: CASSPRTGSNQPQHF. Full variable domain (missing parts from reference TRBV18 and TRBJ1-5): NAGVMQNPRHLVRRRGQEARLRCSPMKGHSHVYWYRQLPEEGLKFMVYLQKENIIDESGMPKERFSAEFPKEGPSILRIQQVVRGDSAAYFCASSPRTGSNQPQHFGDGTRLSIL.

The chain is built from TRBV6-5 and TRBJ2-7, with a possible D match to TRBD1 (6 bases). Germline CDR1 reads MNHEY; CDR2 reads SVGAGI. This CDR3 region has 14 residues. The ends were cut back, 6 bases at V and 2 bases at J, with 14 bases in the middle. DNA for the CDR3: TGTGCCAGCAGCCCAATGACAGGAGCCTACGAGCAGTACTTC. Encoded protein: CASSPMTGAYEQYF.

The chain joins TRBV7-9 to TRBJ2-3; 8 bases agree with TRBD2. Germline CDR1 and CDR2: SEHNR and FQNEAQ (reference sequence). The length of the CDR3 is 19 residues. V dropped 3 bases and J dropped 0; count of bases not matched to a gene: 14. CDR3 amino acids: CASSFSALQGLGSTDTQYF. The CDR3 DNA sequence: TGTGCCAGCAGCTTTTCTGCCCTTCAGGGACTAGGGAGCACAGATACGCAGTATTTT.

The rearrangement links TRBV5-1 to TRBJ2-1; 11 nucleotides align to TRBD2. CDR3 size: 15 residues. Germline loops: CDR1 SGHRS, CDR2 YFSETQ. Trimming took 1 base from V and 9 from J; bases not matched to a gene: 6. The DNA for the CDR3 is TGCGCCAGCAGCTTGTCTCCTAGCGGGGGGAGTGAGCAGTTCTTC. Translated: CASSLSPSGGSEQFF.

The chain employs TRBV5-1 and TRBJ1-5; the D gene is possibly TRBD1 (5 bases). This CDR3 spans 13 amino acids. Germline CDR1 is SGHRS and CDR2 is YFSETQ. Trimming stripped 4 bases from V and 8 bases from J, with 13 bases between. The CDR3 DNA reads TGCGCCAGCAGCCTTATACCGGGGGAGCCCCAGCATTTT. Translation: CASSLIPGEPQHF.

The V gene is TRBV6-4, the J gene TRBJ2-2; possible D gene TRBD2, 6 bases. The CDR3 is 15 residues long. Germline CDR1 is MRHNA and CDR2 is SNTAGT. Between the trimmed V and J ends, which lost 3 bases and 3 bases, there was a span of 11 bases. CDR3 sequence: CASSEGRGDTGELFF. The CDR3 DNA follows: TGTGCCAGCAGTGAAGGGCGGGGAGACACCGGGGAGCTGTTTTTT.

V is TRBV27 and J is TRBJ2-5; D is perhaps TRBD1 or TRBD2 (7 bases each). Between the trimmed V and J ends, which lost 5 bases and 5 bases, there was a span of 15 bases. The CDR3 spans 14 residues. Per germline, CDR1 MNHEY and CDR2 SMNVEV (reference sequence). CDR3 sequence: CASSPRGEGETQYF. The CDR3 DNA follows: TGTGCCAGCAGTCCCAGGGGGGAGGGCGAGACCCAGTACTTC.

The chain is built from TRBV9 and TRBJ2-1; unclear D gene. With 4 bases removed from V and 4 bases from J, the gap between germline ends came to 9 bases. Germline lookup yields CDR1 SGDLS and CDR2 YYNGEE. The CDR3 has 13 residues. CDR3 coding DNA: TGTGCCAGCAGCTCGACCTCATACAATGAGCAGTTCTTC. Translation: CASSSTSYNEQFF.

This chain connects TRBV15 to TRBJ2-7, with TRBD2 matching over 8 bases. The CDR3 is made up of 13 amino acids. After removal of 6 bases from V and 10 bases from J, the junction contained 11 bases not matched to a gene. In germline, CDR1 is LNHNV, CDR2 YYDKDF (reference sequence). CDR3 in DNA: TGTGCCACCAGGGAGAGCGGGAGTAGTTTCCAGTACTTC. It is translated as CATRESGSSFQYF.

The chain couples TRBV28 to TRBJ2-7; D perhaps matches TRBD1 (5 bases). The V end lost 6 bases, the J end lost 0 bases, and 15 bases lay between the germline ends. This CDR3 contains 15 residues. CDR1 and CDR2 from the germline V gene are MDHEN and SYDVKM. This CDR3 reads CASRDQGSLSYEQYF. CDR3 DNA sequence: TGTGCCAGCAGAGACCAGGGTTCCCTCTCCTACGAGCAGTACTTC.

The CDR3 sequence: CASSAGLAGIQETQYF. The CDR3 region has the DNA TGTGCCAGCAGTGCCGGACTAGCGGGGATCCAAGAGACCCAGTACTTC. The chain is built from TRBV6-1 and TRBJ2-5; 12 nucleotides match TRBD2. This CDR3 region has 16 residues. V was clipped by 4 bases and J by 1 base; unmatched bases: 4. The germline V gene has CDR1 MNHNS and CDR2 SASEGT.

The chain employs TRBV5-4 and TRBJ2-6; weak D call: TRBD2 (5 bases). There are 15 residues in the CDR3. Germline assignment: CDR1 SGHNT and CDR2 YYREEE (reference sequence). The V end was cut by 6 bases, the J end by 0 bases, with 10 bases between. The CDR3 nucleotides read TGTGCCAGCAATGCTGCGGGCTCTGGGGCCAACGTCCTGACTTTC. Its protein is CASNAAGSGANVLTF.

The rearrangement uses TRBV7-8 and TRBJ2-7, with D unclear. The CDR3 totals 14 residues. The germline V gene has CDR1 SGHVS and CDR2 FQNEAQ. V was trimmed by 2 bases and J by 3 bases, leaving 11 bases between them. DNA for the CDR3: TGTGCCAGCAGCTTAAAAAGGCTACTCTACGAGCAGTACTTC. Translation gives CASSLKRLLYEQYF.

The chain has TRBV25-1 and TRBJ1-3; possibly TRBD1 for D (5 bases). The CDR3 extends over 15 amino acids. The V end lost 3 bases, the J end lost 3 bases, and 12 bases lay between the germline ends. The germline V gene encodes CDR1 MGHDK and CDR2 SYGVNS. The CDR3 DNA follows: TGTGCCAGCAGTGAGGCAGGGAGTAATGGAAACACCATATATTTT. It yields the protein CASSEAGSNGNTIYF.

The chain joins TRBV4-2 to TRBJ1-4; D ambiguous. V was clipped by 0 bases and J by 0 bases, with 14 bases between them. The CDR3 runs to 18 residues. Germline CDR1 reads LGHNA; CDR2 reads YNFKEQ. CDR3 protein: CASSQDLGGGSTNEKLFF. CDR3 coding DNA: TGTGCCAGCAGCCAAGATTTGGGTGGCGGGTCAACTAATGAAAAACTGTTTTTT.

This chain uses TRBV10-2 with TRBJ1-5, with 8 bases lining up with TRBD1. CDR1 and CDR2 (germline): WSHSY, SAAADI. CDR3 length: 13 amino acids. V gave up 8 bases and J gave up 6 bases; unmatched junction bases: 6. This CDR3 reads CASGQGFRQPQHF. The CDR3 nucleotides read TGCGCCAGCGGACAGGGTTTCCGTCAGCCCCAGCATTTT.

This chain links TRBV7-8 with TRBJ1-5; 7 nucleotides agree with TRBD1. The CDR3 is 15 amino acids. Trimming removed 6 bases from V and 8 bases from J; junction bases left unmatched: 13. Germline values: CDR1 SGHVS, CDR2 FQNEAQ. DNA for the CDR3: TGTGCCAGCAGTTTATTCGGATCAGGGGGTGAGCCCCAGCATTTT. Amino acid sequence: CASSLFGSGGEPQHF.

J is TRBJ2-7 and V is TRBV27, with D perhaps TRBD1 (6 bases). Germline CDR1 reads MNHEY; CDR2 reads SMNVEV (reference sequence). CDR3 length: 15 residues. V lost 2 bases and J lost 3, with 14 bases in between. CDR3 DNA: TGTGCCAGCAGTTTAAACTCCGGGACACACTACGAGCAGTACTTC. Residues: CASSLNSGTHYEQYF.

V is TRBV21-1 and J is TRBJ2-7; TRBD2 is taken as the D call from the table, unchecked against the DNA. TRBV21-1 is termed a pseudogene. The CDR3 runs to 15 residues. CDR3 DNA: TGTGCCAGCAGCGGGACTAGCGGGAGACCCTACGAGCAGTACTTC. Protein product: CASSGTSGRPYEQYF.

The CDR3 bases are TGTGCCAGCAGCTCGGGACAGGTCAATTCACCCCTCCACTTT. It translates to CASSSGQVNSPLHF. This sequence joins TRBV6-6 and TRBJ1-6; 8 positions agree with TRBD1. Germline CDR1 MNHNY, CDR2 SVGAGI (reference sequence). With 6 bases clipped from V and 7 bases from J, the junction kept 5 bases outside the gene matches. The CDR3 runs to 14 residues.

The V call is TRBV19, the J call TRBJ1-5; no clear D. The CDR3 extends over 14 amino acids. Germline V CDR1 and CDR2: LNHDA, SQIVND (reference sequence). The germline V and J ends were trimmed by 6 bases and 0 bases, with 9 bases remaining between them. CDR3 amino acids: CASSPTYSNQPQHF. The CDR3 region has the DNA TGTGCCAGTAGCCCGACTTATAGCAATCAGCCCCAGCATTTT.

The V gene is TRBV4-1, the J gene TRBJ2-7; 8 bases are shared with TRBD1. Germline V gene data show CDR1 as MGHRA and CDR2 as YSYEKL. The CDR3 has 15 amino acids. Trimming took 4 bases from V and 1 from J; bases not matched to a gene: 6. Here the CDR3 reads CASSRGQGKSYEQYF. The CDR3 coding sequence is TGCGCCAGCAGCCGCGGACAGGGTAAATCCTACGAGCAGTACTTC.

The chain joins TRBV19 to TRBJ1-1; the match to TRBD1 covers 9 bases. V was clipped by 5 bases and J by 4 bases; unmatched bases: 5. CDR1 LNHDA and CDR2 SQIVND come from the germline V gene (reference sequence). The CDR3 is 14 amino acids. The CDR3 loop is CASSSGQGTTEAFF. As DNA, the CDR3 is TGTGCCAGTAGTTCGGGACAGGGTACCACTGAAGCTTTCTTT.

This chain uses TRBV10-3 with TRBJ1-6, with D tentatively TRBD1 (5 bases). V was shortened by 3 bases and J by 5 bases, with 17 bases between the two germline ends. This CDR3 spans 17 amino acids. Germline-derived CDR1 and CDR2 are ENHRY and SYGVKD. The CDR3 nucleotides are TGTGCCATCAGTGAATTTACGGGACGGTTTAATAATTCACCCCTCCACTTT. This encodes CAISEFTGRFNNSPLHF.

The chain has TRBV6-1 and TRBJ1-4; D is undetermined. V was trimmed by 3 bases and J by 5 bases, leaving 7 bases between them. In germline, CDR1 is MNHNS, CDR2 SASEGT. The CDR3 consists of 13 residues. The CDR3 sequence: CASSEYRNEKLFF. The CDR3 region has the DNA TGTGCCAGCAGTGAGTATAGGAATGAAAAACTGTTTTTT.

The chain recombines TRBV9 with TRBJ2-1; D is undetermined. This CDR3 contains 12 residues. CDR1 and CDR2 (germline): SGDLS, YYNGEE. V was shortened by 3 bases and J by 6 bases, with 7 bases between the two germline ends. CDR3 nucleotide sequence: TGTGCCAGCAGCGCCGGCGGCAATGAGCAGTTCTTC. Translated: CASSAGGNEQFF.